Listed below are T cell receptor beta chains from one sample, sequenced in a study of shared clonotypes between healthy human individuals. Assay: immunoSEQ multiplex PCR; the TCRdb copy retains only in-frame clones and omits some. The table lists over a million clones, roughly 70% of them singletons. The sample taken for sequencing was memory CD4+ T cells sorted from blood. Source of these receptors: a man aged 18 to 30 in good health. CDR3s include the opening cysteine and the closing phenylalanine or tryptophan. A D gene is named only where the DNA matches it firmly. Size tells how often a clone was seen (once, few, many) or the class of an expanded clone, and some rows leave it out.

DNA: TGTGCCAGCAGCGCGCTACGACAAGCTACCCCCCACGAGCAGTACTTC
CDR3: CASSALRQATPHEQYF
size: -
V: TRBV11-2
J: TRBJ2-7
D: -

DNA: TGTGCCAGCAGCCCGAACTGGCGGGGGGGCCATGAGCAGTTCTTC
CDR3: CASSPNWRGGHEQFF
size: -
V: TRBV5-6
J: TRBJ2-1
D: TRBD2

DNA: TGTGCCAGCAGCCCGGGACAGGGGAACACCGGGGAGCTGTTTTTT
CDR3: CASSPGQGNTGELFF
size: -
V: TRBV28
J: TRBJ2-2
D: TRBD1

DNA: TGCGCCAGCAGCCTCATGAGCGGTCCCCAAGAGACCCAGTACTTC
CDR3: CASSLMSGPQETQYF
size: once
V: TRBV4-3
J: TRBJ2-5
D: -

DNA: TGTGCCTGGAGCCCATGGGCGGGAGAGAGCACAGATACGCAGTATTTT
CDR3: CAWSPWAGESTDTQYF
size: -
V: TRBV30
J: TRBJ2-3
D: TRBD2

DNA: TGTGCCAGCAGCTTAGACGGGAGGGCTGGAGAGACCCAGTACTTC
CDR3: CASSLDGRAGETQYF
size: -
V: TRBV7-2
J: TRBJ2-5
D: TRBD2

DNA: TGTGCCATCAGCCTCCAAACTAGCGGGAGTAGGGACAATGAGCAGTTCTTC
CDR3: CAISLQTSGSRDNEQFF
size: -
V: TRBV10-3
J: TRBJ2-1
D: TRBD2

DNA: TGTGCCAGTAGTATAGGGACAGGGGGTCGGGAGCTGTTTTTT
CDR3: CASSIGTGGRELFF
size: -
V: TRBV19
J: TRBJ2-2
D: TRBD1

DNA: TGTGCCAGCAGCCGGAGGGATACGCAGTATTTT
CDR3: CASSRRDTQYF
size: many
V: TRBV7-2
J: TRBJ2-3
D: -

DNA: TGTGCCAGCAGTTACCGCGGGAGCACCGGGGAGCTGTTTTTT
CDR3: CASSYRGSTGELFF
size: -
V: TRBV6-5
J: TRBJ2-2
D: TRBD2

DNA: TGTGCCTGGAGCAGCGGGGGTAAGGCCTCTGAAAAACTGTTTTTT
CDR3: CAWSSGGKASEKLFF
size: -
V: TRBV30
J: TRBJ1-4
D: -

DNA: TGTGCCATCAGTCCGAACCTAGACTATGGCTACACCTTC
CDR3: CAISPNLDYGYTF
size: -
V: TRBV10-3
J: TRBJ1-2
D: -

DNA: TGTGCCAGCATCCTTGGGCAGCTCGACTTCTATGGCTACACCTTC
CDR3: CASILGQLDFYGYTF
size: -
V: TRBV2
J: TRBJ1-2
D: -

DNA: TGTGCCAGTAAAAAAGGACTGTCTACCTCACCCCTCCACTTT
CDR3: CASKKGLSTSPLHF
size: few
V: TRBV19
J: TRBJ1-6
D: -

DNA: TGTGCCAGCAGCCCGGGGTGGGGACAGCTCGGAAACACCATATATTTT
CDR3: CASSPGWGQLGNTIYF
size: -
V: TRBV27
J: TRBJ1-3
D: TRBD1

DNA: TGCAGTGCTAGTACCGGCCCCCTCCACTTT
CDR3: CSASTGPLHF
size: -
V: TRBV20-1
J: TRBJ1-6
D: -

DNA: TGTGCCAGCAGCTTGAGTTCGAACACTGAAGCTTTCTTT
CDR3: CASSLSSNTEAFF
size: -
V: TRBV5-6
J: TRBJ1-1
D: -

DNA: TGTGCCAGCAGCTTTGGATCTAGCGGGTTAACCTACGAGCAGTACTTC
CDR3: CASSFGSSGLTYEQYF
size: -
V: TRBV11-2
J: TRBJ2-7
D: TRBD2

DNA: TGTGCCAGCAGTTCCTCAGGGGGCGCCCGCCCTGAAGCTTTCTTT
CDR3: CASSSSGGARPEAFF
size: -
V: TRBV28
J: TRBJ1-1
D: TRBD1

DNA: TGTGCCAGCACCTTGGGACAGTACTCTGGAAACACCATATATTTT
CDR3: CASTLGQYSGNTIYF
size: -
V: TRBV28
J: TRBJ1-3
D: TRBD1

DNA: TGTGCCAGCAGTTCCGGACCCGGGGTGGGTTCACCCCTCCACTTT
CDR3: CASSSGPGVGSPLHF
size: -
V: TRBV5-5
J: TRBJ1-6
D: -

DNA: TGTGCCAGCAGCATCCAGGGGGGCAATCAGCCCCAGCATTTT
CDR3: CASSIQGGNQPQHF
size: -
V: TRBV21-1
J: TRBJ1-5
D: -

DNA: TGCGCCAGCAGCCAGACGACTGGGACTAGCGGGAGGCCGGGTCCGATTCCAGATACGCAGTATTTT
CDR3: CASSQTTGTSGRPGPIPDTQYF
size: -
V: TRBV4-3
J: TRBJ2-3
D: TRBD2

DNA: TGCAGTGTGCCCCGGGGAAACGAGCAGTACTTC
CDR3: CSVPRGNEQYF
size: -
V: TRBV20-1
J: TRBJ2-7
D: -

DNA: TGTGCCAGCAGCCTTGGACTAGAACCTAATGAGCAGTTCTTC
CDR3: CASSLGLEPNEQFF
size: -
V: TRBV7-9
J: TRBJ2-1
D: TRBD2

DNA: TGTGCCAGCAAAGTCGAAGGCAATCAGCCCCAGCATTTT
CDR3: CASKVEGNQPQHF
size: few
V: TRBV6-6
J: TRBJ1-5
D: -

DNA: TGTGCCAGCAGTCTAACCTCACCTGAGACCCAGTACTTC
CDR3: CASSLTSPETQYF
size: -
V: TRBV28
J: TRBJ2-5
D: -

DNA: TGTGCCAGCAGCCCCATTGGGGTAGGACCGGGGGGCTATGGCTACACCTTC
CDR3: CASSPIGVGPGGYGYTF
size: -
V: TRBV14
J: TRBJ1-2
D: -

DNA: TGCGCCAGCAGCTTGCTGACAGTGAACACTGAAGCTTTCTTT
CDR3: CASSLLTVNTEAFF
size: -
V: TRBV5-1
J: TRBJ1-1
D: -

DNA: TGTGCCAGCAGGGCCAGGGCGGGGTACGAGCAGTACTTC
CDR3: CASRARAGYEQYF
size: -
V: TRBV7-2
J: TRBJ2-7
D: -

DNA: TGTGCCAGCTCACCACCTGGGACTAGCGGGAGCCACGAGCAGTACTTC
CDR3: CASSPPGTSGSHEQYF
size: -
V: TRBV18
J: TRBJ2-7
D: TRBD2

DNA: TGTGCCAGCAGCCCCTCACTGGACAGGGCCTACGAGCAGTACTTC
CDR3: CASSPSLDRAYEQYF
size: -
V: TRBV7-2
J: TRBJ2-7
D: TRBD1

DNA: TGTGCCATCAGTGAGCAGGGCGAGGGGCAGTTCTTC
CDR3: CAISEQGEGQFF
size: -
V: TRBV10-3
J: TRBJ2-1
D: -

DNA: TGCGCCAGCAGCTTGGAGCAGGGGGGTTTCCGCACTGAAGCTTTCTTT
CDR3: CASSLEQGGFRTEAFF
size: -
V: TRBV5-1
J: TRBJ1-1
D: TRBD1

DNA: TGTGCCTGGAGTCCAGGACAGGATCGCACAGATACGCAGTATTTT
CDR3: CAWSPGQDRTDTQYF
size: -
V: TRBV30
J: TRBJ2-3
D: TRBD1

DNA: TGTGCCAGCAGCCCCCGGAAGTACTCTGGAAACACCATATATTTT
CDR3: CASSPRKYSGNTIYF
size: -
V: TRBV7-2
J: TRBJ1-3
D: -

DNA: TGTGCCATCAGTGAGTACAGGGGGGGGGAGACCCAGTACTTC
CDR3: CAISEYRGGETQYF
size: -
V: TRBV10-3
J: TRBJ2-5
D: -

DNA: TGTGCCAGCAGTCCCCTTAACTATGGCTACACCTTC
CDR3: CASSPLNYGYTF
size: few
V: TRBV2
J: TRBJ1-2
D: -

DNA: TGTGCCAGCAGCGTGGACAGGGTAGATGGCTACACCTTC
CDR3: CASSVDRVDGYTF
size: -
V: TRBV5-4
J: TRBJ1-2
D: TRBD1

DNA: TGTGCCAGCAGTTCAGGGCCCGGTCAGCCCCAGCATTTT
CDR3: CASSSGPGQPQHF
size: few
V: TRBV7-2
J: TRBJ1-5
D: -

DNA: TGTGCCAGCGGAACGGGCAGTTCAGCCAAAAACATTCAGTACTTC
CDR3: CASGTGSSAKNIQYF
size: -
V: TRBV6-5
J: TRBJ2-4
D: -

DNA: TGCGCCAGCAGCTTGGCCATAGGGGGGAGTATCTATGAGCAGTTCTTC
CDR3: CASSLAIGGSIYEQFF
size: few
V: TRBV5-1
J: TRBJ2-1
D: -

DNA: TGTGCCAGCAGTAGAGTTCAGCCCCAGCATTTT
CDR3: CASSRVQPQHF
size: -
V: TRBV28
J: TRBJ1-5
D: -

DNA: TGTGCCAGCAGTGAAAATGACGGGGGCCCCTACAATGAGCAGTTCTTC
CDR3: CASSENDGGPYNEQFF
size: many
V: TRBV2
J: TRBJ2-1
D: -

DNA: TGTGCCAGCAGCCCCCCTCCCCGAAACACTGAAGCTTTCTTT
CDR3: CASSPPPRNTEAFF
size: many
V: TRBV14
J: TRBJ1-1
D: -

DNA: TGTGCCAGCAGCTTGTGGGGACAGGGGGCTCGGACCGGGGAGCTGTTTTTT
CDR3: CASSLWGQGARTGELFF
size: -
V: TRBV5-6
J: TRBJ2-2
D: TRBD1

DNA: TGTGCCAGCAGCAAAGTTGGAGGGTTCACAGATACGCAGTATTTT
CDR3: CASSKVGGFTDTQYF
size: -
V: TRBV21-1
J: TRBJ2-3
D: -